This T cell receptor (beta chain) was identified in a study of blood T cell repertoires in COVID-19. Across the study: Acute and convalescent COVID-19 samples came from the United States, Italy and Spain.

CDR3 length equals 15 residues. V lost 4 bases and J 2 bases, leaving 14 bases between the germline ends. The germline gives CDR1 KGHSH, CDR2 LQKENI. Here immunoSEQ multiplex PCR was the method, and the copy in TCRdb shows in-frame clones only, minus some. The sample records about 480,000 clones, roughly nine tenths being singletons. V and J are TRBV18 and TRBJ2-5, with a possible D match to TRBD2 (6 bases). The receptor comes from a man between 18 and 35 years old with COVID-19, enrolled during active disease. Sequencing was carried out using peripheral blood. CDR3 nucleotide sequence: TGTGCCAGCTCACTAACTTTCGGGGGTCAAGAGACCCAGTACTTC. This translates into CASSLTFGGQETQYF.